The source of this TCR beta chain is a study of human T cells and chemical hapten exposure. Time point reported: patch test 2, 6 weeks after DPC sensitization. Regarding treatment: therapeutic diphenylcyclopropenone sensitization with weekly scalp DPC. MiXCR, applied by TCRdb to the RACE reads, yields one record per CDR3 protein. The sample lists some 99,000 distinct CDR3 sequences; 9% to 9.5% were seen once. This clonotype was observed a few times. The antigen is not known. Trimming cost V 0 bases and J 2 bases, with 11 bases left between them. Germline values: CDR1 SGHVS, CDR2 FQNEAQ. The CDR3 sequence is 16 residues long. Study findings and constraints: TCRs at high frequency, those above 1 in 1000, did not change with DPC sensitization.

The chain is built from TRBV7-8 and TRBJ1-5, with a weak D call TRBD1 (5 bases). This TCR was sampled from a woman aged 40 to 50 with alopecia areata. Some clones in this sample may be carry-over from other donors' samples. The specimen comprised whole blood, sampled in connection with sensitization to the hapten diphenylcyclopropenone (DPC). Here the CDR3 DNA reads TGTGCCAGCAGCTTAGCGCGCGGGGGTCGCAATCAGCCCCAGCATTTT. Encoded protein: CASSLARGGRNQPQHF.